The 6 T cell receptor beta chains below come from one sample, sequenced in a study of blood T cell repertoires in COVID-19. Repertoires were generated with immunoSEQ multiplex PCR, while TCRdb's copy carries only in-frame clones and drops some. The data show some 270,000 clones, approximately 90% seen once. Material for sequencing was PBMCs or T cells enriched from blood (not recorded which). The receptors derive from a woman aged 25 to 39 with acute COVID-19.

This chain joins TRBV4-2 and TRBJ2-7; the D gene is possibly TRBD1 (6 bases). The CDR3 extends over 17 amino acids. V was pared by 1 base and J by 1 base, with 17 bases between. CDR1 LGHNA and CDR2 YNFKEQ come from the germline V gene. CDR3 coding DNA: TGTGCCAGCAGCCAAGCGAGAACAGGGCCCAATTCCTACGAGCAGTACTTC. Translation: CASSQARTGPNSYEQYF.

The genes are TRBV9 and TRBJ2-3, with 12 bases identical to TRBD2. The J segment lost 4 bases and the V segment lost 6 bases, leaving 12 bases of the junction unmatched. The CDR3 sequence is 17 residues long. Germline CDR1 is SGDLS and CDR2 is YYNGEE. In DNA form, the CDR3 reads TGTGCCAGCACGAAGGGGCTAGCGGGAGGGCTTTCAGATACGCAGTATTTT. The encoded protein is CASTKGLAGGLSDTQYF.

The genes are TRBV24-1 and TRBJ2-7; 7 bases map to TRBD1. The CDR3 contains 16 residues. Trimming took 3 bases from V and 2 from J; bases not matched to a gene: 9. The germline gives CDR1 KGHDR, CDR2 SFDVKD. CDR3 coding DNA: TGTGCCACCAGTGATACTCGACAGGGCCAAGCCTACGAGCAGTACTTC. This encodes CATSDTRQGQAYEQYF.

The rearrangement joins TRBV15 to TRBJ1-4; TRBD1 agrees at 7 bases. Germline loops: CDR1 LNHNV, CDR2 YYDKDF (reference sequence). The V gene end was trimmed by 5 bases and the J gene end by 1 base; junction bases not matched to a gene: 4. The CDR3 has 15 amino acids. The CDR3 is CATSARQGTNEKLFF. The CDR3 DNA reads TGTGCCACCAGCGCCAGACAGGGAACTAATGAAAAACTGTTTTTT.

This clone was seen a single time. CDR3 nucleotide sequence: TGTGCCAGCAGCGTAGATGGGACAAACCAAAACATTCAGTACTTC. This codes for CASSVDGTNQNIQYF. The genes are TRBV9 and TRBJ2-4; D might be TRBD1 (6 bases). The V gene's germline CDR1 is SGDLS and CDR2 YYNGEE. V was trimmed by 0 bases and J by 5 bases, leaving 12 bases between them. This CDR3 is built from 15 residues.

This clone was counted a single time. This chain links TRBV6-5 with TRBJ2-7; no clear D. Germline CDR1 reads MNHEY; CDR2 reads SVGAGI. The CDR3 is 15 amino acids. Trimming took 9 bases from V and 0 from J, leaving 18 bases between them. CDR3 sequence: CASDNLGLGSYEQYF. Here the CDR3 DNA reads TGTGCCAGTGATAACTTGGGCCTGGGCTCCTACGAGCAGTACTTC.